The entry that follows covers one T cell receptor beta chain sequence. This clonotype was observed a handful of times. This clone's antigen is unknown. The input lacks base qualities; no much larger clone sits a single base away. Libraries were prepared through RT-PCR. Reads for this sample came from a NextSeq 550. Through fastp at Q25 and MiXCR, TCRdb rebuilt clones from the public reads, retaining in-frame beta chains. Here each entry gathers all rows of one CDR3 protein and keeps the most common genes and DNA. The sample includes about a million distinct CDR3 sequences, with 15% to 20% observed a single time. The biggest ten clones account for 5.5% to 6.5% of the sample. These data come from a study of patients and donors after allogeneic stem cell transplantation (dated by TCRdb to about 2020). V loses 2 bases at its end and J loses 5 bases; junction bases beyond the gene matches: 1. Taken from cysteine to phenylalanine, the CDR3 has 14 residues. Here the CDR3 DNA is all that survives: 42 bases in frame from base 1. CDR1 and CDR2 are read off the germline V gene (reference sequence) as DFQATT and SNEGSKA.

The sample consisted of blood, either unsorted or a sorted T cell fraction (not recorded which). The receptor comes from a human donor who was either an allogeneic HSCT recipient or a stem cell or donor lymphocyte infusion donor (not recorded which). It is not recorded whose cells these are; they may come from a transplant donor. The chain is made from TRBV20-1 and TRBJ2-2, and 11 junctional nucleotides match TRBD2. The DNA is TGCAGTGCTAGAAGGACTAGCGGGACCGGGGAGCTGTTTTTT. Its protein is CSARRTSGTGELFF.